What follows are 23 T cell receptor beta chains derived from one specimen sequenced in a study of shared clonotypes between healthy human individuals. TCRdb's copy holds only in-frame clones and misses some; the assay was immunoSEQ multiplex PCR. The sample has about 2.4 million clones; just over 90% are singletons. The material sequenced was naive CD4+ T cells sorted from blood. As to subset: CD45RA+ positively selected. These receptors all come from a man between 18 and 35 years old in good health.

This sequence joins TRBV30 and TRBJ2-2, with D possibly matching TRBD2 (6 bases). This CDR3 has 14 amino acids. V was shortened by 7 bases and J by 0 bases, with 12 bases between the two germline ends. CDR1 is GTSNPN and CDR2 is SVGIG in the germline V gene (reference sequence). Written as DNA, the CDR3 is TGTGCCTCGGGAGCGCAGACGAACACCGGGGAGCTGTTTTTT. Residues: CASGAQTNTGELFF. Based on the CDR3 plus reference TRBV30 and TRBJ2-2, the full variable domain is SQTIHQWPATLVQPVGSPLSLECTVEGTSNPNLYWYRQAAGRGLQLLFYSVGIGQISSEVPQNLSASRPQDRQFILSSKKLLLSDSGFYLCASGAQTNTGELFFGEGSRLTVL.

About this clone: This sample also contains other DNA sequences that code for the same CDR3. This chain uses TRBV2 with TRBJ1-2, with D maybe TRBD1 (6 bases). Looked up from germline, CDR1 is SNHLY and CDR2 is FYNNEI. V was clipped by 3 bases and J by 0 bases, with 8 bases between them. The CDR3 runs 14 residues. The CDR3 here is CASSEDSTNYGYTF. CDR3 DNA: TGTGCCAGCAGTGAGGACAGTACTAACTATGGCTACACCTTC.

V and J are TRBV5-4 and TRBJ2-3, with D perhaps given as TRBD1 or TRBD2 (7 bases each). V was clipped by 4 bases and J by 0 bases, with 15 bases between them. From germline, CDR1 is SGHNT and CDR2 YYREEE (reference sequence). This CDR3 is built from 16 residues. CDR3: CASSQPGGQSTDTQYF. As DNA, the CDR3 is TGTGCCAGCAGCCAACCGGGGGGACAGAGCACAGATACGCAGTATTTT.

CDR3 nucleotides: TGTGCCAGCAGCGGGAGGGGGAGGGACACTGAAGCTTTCTTT. Residues: CASSGRGRDTEAFF. The V gene is TRBV9, the J gene TRBJ1-1; D may be TRBD1 (6 bases). Looked up from germline, CDR1 is SGDLS and CDR2 is YYNGEE. V was trimmed by 3 bases and J by 3 bases, leaving 12 bases between them. This CDR3 has 14 residues.

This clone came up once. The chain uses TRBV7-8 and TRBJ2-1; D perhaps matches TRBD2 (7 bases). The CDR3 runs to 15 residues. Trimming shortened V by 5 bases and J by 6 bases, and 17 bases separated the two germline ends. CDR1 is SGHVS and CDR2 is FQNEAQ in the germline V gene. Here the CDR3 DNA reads TGTGCCAGCAGCCCACATCGGGGGGCCTTCAATGAGCAGTTCTTC. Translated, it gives CASSPHRGAFNEQFF.

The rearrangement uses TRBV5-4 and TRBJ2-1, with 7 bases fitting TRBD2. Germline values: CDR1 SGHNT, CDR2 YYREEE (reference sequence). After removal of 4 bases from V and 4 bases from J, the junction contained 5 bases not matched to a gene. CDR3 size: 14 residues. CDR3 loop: CASSVREGYNEQFF. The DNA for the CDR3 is TGTGCCAGCAGCGTTAGGGAGGGATACAATGAGCAGTTCTTC.

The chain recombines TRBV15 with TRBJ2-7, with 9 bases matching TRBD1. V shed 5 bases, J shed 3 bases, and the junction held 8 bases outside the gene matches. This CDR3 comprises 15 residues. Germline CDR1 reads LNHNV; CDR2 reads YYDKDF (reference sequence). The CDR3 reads CATSQDRGSIYEQYF. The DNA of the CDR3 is TGTGCCACCAGCCAAGACAGGGGGTCTATCTACGAGCAGTACTTC.

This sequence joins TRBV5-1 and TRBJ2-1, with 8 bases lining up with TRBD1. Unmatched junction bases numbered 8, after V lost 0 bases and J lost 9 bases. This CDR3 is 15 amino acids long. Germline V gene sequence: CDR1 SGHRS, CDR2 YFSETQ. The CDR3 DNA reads TGCGCCAGCAGCTTGGCGCCTATCGACAGGGGTGAGCAGTTCTTC. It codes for CASSLAPIDRGEQFF.

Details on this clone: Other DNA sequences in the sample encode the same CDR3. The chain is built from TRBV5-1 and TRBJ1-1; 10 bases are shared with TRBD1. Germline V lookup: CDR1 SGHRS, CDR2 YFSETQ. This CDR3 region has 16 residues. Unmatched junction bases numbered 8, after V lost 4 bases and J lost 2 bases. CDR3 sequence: CASSPGQGSPNTEAFF. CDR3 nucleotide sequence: TGCGCCAGCAGCCCGGGACAGGGGTCCCCTAACACTGAAGCTTTCTTT. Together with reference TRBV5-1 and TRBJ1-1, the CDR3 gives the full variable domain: KAGVTQTPRYLIKTRGQQVTLSCSPISGHRSVSWYQQTPGQGLQFLFEYFSETQRNKGNFPGRFSGRQFSNSRSEMNVSTLELGDSALYLCASSPGQGSPNTEAFFGQGTRLTVV.

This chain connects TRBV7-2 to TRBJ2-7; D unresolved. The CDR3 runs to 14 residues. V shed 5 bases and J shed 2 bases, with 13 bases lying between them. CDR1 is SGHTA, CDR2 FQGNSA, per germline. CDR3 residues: CASSATNGPYEQYF. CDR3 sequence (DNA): TGTGCCAGCAGCGCAACGAACGGGCCCTACGAGCAGTACTTC.

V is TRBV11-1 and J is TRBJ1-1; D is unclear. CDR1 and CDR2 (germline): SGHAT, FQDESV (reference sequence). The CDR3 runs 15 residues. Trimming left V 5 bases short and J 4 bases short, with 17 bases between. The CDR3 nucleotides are TGTGCCAGCAGCCCGGAGGGTGGGAAAACCACTGAAGCTTTCTTT. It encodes CASSPEGGKTTEAFF.

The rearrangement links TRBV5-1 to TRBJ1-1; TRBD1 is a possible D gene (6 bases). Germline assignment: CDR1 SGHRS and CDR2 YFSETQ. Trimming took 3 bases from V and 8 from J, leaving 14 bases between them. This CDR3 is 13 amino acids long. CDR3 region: CASSSPDRKEAFF. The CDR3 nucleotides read TGCGCCAGCAGCTCCCCGGACAGAAAGGAAGCTTTCTTT.

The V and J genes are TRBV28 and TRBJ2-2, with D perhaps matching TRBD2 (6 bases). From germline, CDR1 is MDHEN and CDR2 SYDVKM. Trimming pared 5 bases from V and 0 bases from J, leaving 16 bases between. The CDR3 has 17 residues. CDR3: CASSQLPRGSNTGELFF. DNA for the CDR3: TGTGCCAGCAGTCAATTACCACGGGGGTCGAACACCGGGGAGCTGTTTTTT.

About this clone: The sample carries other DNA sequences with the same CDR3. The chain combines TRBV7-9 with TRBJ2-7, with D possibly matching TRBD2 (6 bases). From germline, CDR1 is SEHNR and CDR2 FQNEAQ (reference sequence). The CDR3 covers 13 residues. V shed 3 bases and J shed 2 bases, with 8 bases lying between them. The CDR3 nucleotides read TGTGCCAGCAGCTTGGAGGGACCCTACGAGCAGTACTTC. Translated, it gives CASSLEGPYEQYF.

The CDR3: CASRLATTGENSGNTIYF. The CDR3 DNA reads as TGTGCAAGTCGCTTAGCTACGACAGGGGAGAACTCTGGAAACACCATATATTTT. J is TRBJ1-3 and V is TRBV12-2; no DNA check was done on the table's D call, TRBD1. TRBV12-2 corresponds to a pseudogene. The CDR3 loop spans 18 amino acids.

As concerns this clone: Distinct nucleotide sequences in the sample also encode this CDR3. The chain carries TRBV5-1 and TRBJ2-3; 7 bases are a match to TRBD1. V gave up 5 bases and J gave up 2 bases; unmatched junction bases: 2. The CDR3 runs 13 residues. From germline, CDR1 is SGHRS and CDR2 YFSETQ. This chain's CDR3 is CASRQGSTDTQYF. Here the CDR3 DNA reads TGCGCCAGCAGACAGGGGTCCACAGATACGCAGTATTTT. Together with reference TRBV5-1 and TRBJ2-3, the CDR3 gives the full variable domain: KAGVTQTPRYLIKTRGQQVTLSCSPISGHRSVSWYQQTPGQGLQFLFEYFSETQRNKGNFPGRFSGRQFSNSRSEMNVSTLELGDSALYLCASRQGSTDTQYFGPGTRLTVL.

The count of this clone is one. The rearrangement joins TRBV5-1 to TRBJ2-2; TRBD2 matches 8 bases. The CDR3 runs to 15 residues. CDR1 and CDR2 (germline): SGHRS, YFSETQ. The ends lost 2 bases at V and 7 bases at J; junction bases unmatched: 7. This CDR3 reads CASSFSSGSSGELFF. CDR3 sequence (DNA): TGCGCCAGCAGCTTTTCAAGCGGGAGTAGCGGGGAGCTGTTTTTT. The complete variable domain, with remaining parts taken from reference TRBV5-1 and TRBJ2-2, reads KAGVTQTPRYLIKTRGQQVTLSCSPISGHRSVSWYQQTPGQGLQFLFEYFSETQRNKGNFPGRFSGRQFSNSRSEMNVSTLELGDSALYLCASSFSSGSSGELFFGEGSRLTVL.

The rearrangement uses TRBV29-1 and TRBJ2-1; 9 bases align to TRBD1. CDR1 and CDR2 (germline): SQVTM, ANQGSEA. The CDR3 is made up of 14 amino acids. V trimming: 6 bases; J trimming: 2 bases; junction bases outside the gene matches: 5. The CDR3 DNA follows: TGCAGCGTGTCCCGGGACAGGGCCTACAATGAGCAGTTCTTC. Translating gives CSVSRDRAYNEQFF.

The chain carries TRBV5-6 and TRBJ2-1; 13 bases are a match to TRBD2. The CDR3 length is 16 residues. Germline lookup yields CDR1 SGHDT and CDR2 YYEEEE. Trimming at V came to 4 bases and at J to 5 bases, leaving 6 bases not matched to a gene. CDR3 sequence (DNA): TGTGCCAGCAGCCCTATTGGACTAGCGGGGGACAATGAGCAGTTCTTC. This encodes CASSPIGLAGDNEQFF.

CDR3 sequence: CAISGGGDRASYEQYF. CDR3 DNA sequence: TGTGCCATCAGTGGGGGGGGCGACAGGGCATCCTACGAGCAGTACTTC. The chain couples TRBV10-3 to TRBJ2-7; D is perhaps TRBD1 or TRBD2 (7 bases each). Germline CDR1 ENHRY, CDR2 SYGVKD. This CDR3 is built from 16 residues. Trimming left V 4 bases short and J 1 base short, with 17 bases between.

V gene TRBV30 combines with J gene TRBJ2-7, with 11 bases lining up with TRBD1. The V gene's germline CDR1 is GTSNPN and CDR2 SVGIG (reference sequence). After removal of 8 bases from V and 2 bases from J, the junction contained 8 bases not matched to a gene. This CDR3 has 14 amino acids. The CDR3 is CAQSRGQGAYEQYF. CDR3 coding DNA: TGTGCCCAGAGCAGGGGACAGGGGGCCTACGAGCAGTACTTC.

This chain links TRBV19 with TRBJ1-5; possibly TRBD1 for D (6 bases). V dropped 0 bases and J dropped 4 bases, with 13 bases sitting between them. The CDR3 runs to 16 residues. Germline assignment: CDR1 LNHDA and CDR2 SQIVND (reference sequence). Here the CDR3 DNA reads TGTGCCAGTAGTATAGATTGGACAGTCTTTAATCAGCCCCAGCATTTT. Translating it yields CASSIDWTVFNQPQHF.

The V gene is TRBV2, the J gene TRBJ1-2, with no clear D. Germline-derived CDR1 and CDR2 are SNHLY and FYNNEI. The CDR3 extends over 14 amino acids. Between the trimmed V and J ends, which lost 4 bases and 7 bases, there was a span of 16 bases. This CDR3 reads CASSGLDRGGGYTF. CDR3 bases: TGTGCCAGCAGTGGTCTTGACCGTGGTGGTGGCTACACCTTC.